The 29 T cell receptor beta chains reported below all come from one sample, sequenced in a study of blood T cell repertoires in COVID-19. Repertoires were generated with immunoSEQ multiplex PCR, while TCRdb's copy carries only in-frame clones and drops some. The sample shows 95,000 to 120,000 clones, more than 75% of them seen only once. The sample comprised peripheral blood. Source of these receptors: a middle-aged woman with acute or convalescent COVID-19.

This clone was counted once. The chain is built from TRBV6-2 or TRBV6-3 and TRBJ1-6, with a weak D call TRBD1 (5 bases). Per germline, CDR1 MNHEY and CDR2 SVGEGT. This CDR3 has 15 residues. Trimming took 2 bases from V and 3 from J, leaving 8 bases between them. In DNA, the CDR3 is TGTGCCAGCAGTTACGGTCAGGGCTATAATTCACCCCTCCACTTT. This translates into CASSYGQGYNSPLHF.

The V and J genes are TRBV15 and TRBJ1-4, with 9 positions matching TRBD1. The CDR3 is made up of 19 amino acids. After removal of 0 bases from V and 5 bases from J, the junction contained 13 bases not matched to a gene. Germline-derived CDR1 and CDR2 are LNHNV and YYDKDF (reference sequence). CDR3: CATSRDRVQGAFKNEKLFF. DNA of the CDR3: TGTGCCACCAGCAGAGATAGGGTACAGGGGGCGTTTAAAAATGAAAAACTGTTTTTT.

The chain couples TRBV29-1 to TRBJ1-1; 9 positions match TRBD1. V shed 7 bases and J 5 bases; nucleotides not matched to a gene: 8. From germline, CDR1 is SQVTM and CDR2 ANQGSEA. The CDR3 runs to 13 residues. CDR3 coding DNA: TGCAGCGCCGGCCGGGACAGGGCAACTGAAGCTTTCTTT. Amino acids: CSAGRDRATEAFF.

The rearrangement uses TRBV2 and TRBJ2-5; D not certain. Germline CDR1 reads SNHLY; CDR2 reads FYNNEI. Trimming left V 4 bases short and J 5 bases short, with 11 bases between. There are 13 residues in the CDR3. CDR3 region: CASSVQIWETQYF. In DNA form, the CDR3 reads TGTGCCAGCAGTGTTCAGATCTGGGAGACCCAGTACTTC.

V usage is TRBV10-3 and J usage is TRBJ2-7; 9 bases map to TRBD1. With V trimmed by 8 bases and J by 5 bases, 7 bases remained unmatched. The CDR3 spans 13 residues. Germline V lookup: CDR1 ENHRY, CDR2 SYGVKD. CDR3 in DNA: TGTGCCATCCGGGACAGGGAAGGTGACGAGCAGTACTTC. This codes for CAIRDREGDEQYF.

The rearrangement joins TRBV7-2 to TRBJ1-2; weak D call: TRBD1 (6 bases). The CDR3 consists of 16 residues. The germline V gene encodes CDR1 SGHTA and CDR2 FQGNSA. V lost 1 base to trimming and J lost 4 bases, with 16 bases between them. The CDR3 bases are TGTGCCAGCAGCTTAGATACAGGGTATCCCCTCTATGGCTACACCTTC. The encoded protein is CASSLDTGYPLYGYTF.

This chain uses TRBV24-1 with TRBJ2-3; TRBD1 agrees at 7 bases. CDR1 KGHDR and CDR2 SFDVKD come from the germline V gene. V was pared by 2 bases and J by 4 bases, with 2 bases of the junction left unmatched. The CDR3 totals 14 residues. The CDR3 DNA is TGTGCCACCAGTGATTCGACAGGGTCAGATACGCAGTATTTT. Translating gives CATSDSTGSDTQYF.

CDR3 residues: CASSEGARGGQPQHF. Here the CDR3 DNA reads TGTGCCAGCAGTGAGGGGGCACGGGGGGGACAGCCCCAGCATTTT. V gene TRBV2 combines with J gene TRBJ1-5, with D perhaps matching TRBD1 (6 bases). The germline gives CDR1 SNHLY, CDR2 FYNNEI. The V end was cut by 3 bases, the J end by 7 bases, with 16 bases between. The length of the CDR3 is 15 residues. The whole variable domain, filled in from reference TRBV2 and TRBJ1-5, reads EPEVTQTPSHQVTQMGQEVILRCVPISNHLYFYWYRQILGQKVEFLVSFYNNEISEKSEIFDDQFSVERPDGSNFTLKIRSTKLEDSAMYFCASSEGARGGQPQHFGDGTRLSIL.

CDR3 amino acids: CASSEQGSEKLFF. The CDR3 nucleotides read TGTGCCAGCAGTGAACAGGGTAGCGAAAAACTGTTTTTT. V and J are TRBV2 and TRBJ1-4; possibly TRBD1 for D (5 bases). Trimming shortened V by 2 bases and J by 8 bases, and 9 bases separated the two germline ends. This CDR3 is built from 13 residues. CDR1 is SNHLY and CDR2 is FYNNEI in the germline V gene.

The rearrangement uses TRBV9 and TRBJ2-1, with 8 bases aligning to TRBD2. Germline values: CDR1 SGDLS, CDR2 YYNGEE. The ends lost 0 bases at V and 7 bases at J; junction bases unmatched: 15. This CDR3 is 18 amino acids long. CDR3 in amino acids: CASSVEPPRVAGGNEQFF. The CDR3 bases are TGTGCCAGCAGCGTAGAACCCCCCCGCGTCGCGGGGGGTAATGAGCAGTTCTTC.

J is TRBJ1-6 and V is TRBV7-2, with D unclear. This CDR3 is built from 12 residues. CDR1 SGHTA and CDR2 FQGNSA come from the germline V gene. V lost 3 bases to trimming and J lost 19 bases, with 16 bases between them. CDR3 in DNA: TGTGCCAGCAGCTTTCGGACGGGATCTACACACTTT. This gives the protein CASSFRTGSTHF.

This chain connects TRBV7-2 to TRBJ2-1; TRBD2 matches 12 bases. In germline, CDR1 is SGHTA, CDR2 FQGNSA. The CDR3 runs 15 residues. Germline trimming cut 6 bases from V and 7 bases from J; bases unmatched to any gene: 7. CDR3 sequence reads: CASRIGLAGGNEQFF. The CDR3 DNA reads TGTGCCAGCAGGATCGGGCTAGCGGGGGGGAATGAGCAGTTCTTC. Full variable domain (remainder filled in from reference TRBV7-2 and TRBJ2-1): GAGVSQSPSNKVTEKGKDVELRCDPISGHTALYWYRQSLGQGLEFLIYFQGNSAPDKSGLPSDRFSAERTGGSVSTLTIQRTQQEDSAVYLCASRIGLAGGNEQFFGPGTRLTVL.

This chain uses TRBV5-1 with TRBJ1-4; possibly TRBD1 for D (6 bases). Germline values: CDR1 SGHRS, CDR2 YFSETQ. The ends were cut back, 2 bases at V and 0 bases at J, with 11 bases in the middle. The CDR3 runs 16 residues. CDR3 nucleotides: TGCGCCAGCAGCTTCGGGACACAGGCAACTAATGAAAAACTGTTTTTT. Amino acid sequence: CASSFGTQATNEKLFF.

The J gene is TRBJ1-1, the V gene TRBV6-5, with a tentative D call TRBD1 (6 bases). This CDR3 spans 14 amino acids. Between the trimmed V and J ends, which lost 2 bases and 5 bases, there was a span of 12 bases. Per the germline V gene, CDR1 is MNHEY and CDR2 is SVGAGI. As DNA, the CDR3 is TGTGCCAGCAGTTACGCAGGGGAAGCGACTGAAGCTTTCTTT. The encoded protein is CASSYAGEATEAFF.

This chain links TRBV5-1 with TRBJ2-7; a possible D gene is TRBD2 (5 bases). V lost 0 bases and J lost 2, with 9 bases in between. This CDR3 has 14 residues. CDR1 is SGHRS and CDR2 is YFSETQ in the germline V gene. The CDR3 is CASSLVAGTYEQYF. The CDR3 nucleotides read TGCGCCAGCAGCTTGGTCGCGGGCACCTACGAGCAGTACTTC.

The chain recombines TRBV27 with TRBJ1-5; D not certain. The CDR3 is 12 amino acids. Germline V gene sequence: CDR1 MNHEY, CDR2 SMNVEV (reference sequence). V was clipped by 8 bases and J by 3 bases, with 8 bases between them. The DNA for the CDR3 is TGTGCCAGCGGAGAGATCAATCAGCCCCAGCATTTT. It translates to CASGEINQPQHF.

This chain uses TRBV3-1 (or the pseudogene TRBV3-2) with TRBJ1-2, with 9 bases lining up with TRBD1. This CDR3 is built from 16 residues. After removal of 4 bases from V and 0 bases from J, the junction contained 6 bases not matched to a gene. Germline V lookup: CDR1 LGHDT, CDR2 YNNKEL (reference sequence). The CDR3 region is CASSRGQGLSNYGYTF. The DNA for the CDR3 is TGTGCCAGCAGCCGGGGACAGGGCCTATCTAACTATGGCTACACCTTC.

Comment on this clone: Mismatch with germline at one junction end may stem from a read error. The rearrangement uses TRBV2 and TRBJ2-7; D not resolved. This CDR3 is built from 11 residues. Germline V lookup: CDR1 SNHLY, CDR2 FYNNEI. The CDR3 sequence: CASGERYEQYF. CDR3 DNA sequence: TGTGCCAGCGGTGAGCGTTACGAGCAGTACTTC.

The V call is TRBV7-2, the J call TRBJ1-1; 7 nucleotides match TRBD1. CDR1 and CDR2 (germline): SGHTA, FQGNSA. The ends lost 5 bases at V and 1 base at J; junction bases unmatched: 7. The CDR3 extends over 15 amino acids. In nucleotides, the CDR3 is TGTGCCAGCAGCACGTCCAGGGGGAGGAACACTGAAGCTTTCTTT. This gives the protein CASSTSRGRNTEAFF. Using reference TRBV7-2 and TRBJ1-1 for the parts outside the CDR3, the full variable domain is GAGVSQSPSNKVTEKGKDVELRCDPISGHTALYWYRQSLGQGLEFLIYFQGNSAPDKSGLPSDRFSAERTGGSVSTLTIQRTQQEDSAVYLCASSTSRGRNTEAFFGQGTRLTVV.

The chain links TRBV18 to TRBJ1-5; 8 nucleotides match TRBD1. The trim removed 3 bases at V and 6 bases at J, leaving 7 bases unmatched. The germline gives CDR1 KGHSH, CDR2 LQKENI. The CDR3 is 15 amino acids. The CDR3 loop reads CASSPAGGAGQPQHF. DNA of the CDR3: TGTGCCAGCTCACCCGCAGGGGGCGCAGGTCAGCCCCAGCATTTT. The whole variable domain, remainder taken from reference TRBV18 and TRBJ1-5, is NAGVMQNPRHLVRRRGQEARLRCSPMKGHSHVYWYRQLPEEGLKFMVYLQKENIIDESGMPKERFSAEFPKEGPSILRIQQVVRGDSAAYFCASSPAGGAGQPQHFGDGTRLSIL.

The CDR3 region is CASKSGGATNEKLFF. As DNA, the CDR3 is TGTGCCAGCAAATCGGGGGGGGCAACTAATGAAAAACTGTTTTTT. This chain connects TRBV6-5 to TRBJ1-4; tentative D call: TRBD1 (5 bases). Trimming took 7 bases from V and 0 from J, leaving 12 bases between them. The germline CDR1 and CDR2 sequences are MNHEY and SVGAGI. The CDR3 is 15 amino acids.

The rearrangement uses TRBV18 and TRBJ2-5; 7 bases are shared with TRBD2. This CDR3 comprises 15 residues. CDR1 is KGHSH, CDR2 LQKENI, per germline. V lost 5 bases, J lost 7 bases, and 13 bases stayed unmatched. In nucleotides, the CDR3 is TGTGCCAGCTCAGATCCAGCGGGGAGACTCAGGACCCAGTACTTC. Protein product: CASSDPAGRLRTQYF.

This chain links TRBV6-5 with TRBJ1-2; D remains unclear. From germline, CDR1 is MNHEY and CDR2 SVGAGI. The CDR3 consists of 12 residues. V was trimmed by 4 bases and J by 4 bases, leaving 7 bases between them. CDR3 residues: CASSSRFYGYTF. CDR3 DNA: TGTGCCAGCAGTTCGCGCTTCTATGGCTACACCTTC.

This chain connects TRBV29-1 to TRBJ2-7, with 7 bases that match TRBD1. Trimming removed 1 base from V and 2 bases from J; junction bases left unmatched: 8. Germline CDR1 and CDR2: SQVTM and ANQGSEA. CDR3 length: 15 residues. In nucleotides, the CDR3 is TGCAGCGTTGAAGCTGGGGACAGCGCCGCCTACGAGCAGTACTTC. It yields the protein CSVEAGDSAAYEQYF.

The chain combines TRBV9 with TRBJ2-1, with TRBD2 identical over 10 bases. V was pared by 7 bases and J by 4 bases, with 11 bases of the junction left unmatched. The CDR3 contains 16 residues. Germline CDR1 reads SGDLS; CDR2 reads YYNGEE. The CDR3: CASSLFSGGTYNEQFF. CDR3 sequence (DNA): TGTGCCAGCTCACTTTTTAGCGGGGGGACTTACAATGAGCAGTTCTTC.

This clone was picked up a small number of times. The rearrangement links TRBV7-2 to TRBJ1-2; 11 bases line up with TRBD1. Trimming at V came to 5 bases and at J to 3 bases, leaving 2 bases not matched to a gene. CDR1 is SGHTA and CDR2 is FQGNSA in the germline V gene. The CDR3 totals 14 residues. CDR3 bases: TGTGCCAGCAGCCCGGGACAGGGGGACTATGGCTACACCTTC. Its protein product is CASSPGQGDYGYTF.

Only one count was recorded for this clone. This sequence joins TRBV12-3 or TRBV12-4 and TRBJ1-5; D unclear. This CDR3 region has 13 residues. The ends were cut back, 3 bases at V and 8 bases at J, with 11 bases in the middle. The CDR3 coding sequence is TGTGCCAGCAGTTTTTTGGGCTGGGAGCCCCAGCATTTT. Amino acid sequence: CASSFLGWEPQHF.

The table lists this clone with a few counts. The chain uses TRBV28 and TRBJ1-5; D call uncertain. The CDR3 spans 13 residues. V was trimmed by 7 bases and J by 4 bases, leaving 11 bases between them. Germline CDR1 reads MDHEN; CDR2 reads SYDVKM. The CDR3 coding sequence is TGTGCCAGCAATCAGGATAGTAATCAGCCCCAGCATTTT. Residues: CASNQDSNQPQHF.

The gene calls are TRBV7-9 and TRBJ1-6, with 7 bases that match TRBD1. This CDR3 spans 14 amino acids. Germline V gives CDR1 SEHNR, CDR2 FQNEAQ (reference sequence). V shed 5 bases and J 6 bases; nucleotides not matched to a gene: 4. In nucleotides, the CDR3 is TGTGCCAGCAGCCTAGGGACAGCTAATTCACCCCTCCACTTT. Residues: CASSLGTANSPLHF.